This T cell receptor beta chain was recovered during a study of cytomegalovirus exposure and HLA in healthy donors. Study-wide points: In a later analysis, a missense DCLRE1C variant was linked to TCR beta V- and J-gene trimming. For most TCR sequences rarity was the rule, although some public TCRs occurred in many donors. A further, later analysis showed that HLA-associated TCR beta chains (compared with equally common others) were more clonally expanded.

In the case of this clone: The antigen is unknown.

The PCR employed 60 Vbeta primers together with 13 Jbeta primers. TCRdb keeps only in-frame clones here, not all; method: immunoSEQ multiplex PCR. The table shows approximately 160,000 clones, with 81% occurring only once. The CDR3 is 14 amino acids. The V gene end was trimmed by 1 base and the J gene end by 10 bases; junction bases not matched to a gene: 5. The V gene's germline CDR1 is MNHNS and CDR2 SASEGT. The chain uses TRBV6-1 and TRBJ2-7, with 12 bases matching TRBD2. Sequencing was done on a sample of PBMCs. This TCR was recovered from a man aged 50 to 59 in good health and CMV-seropositive. CDR3 DNA: TGTGCCAGCAGTGAAGGACTAGCGGGAGTCGTACAGTACTTC. The encoded protein is CASSEGLAGVVQYF.